This entry describes one T cell receptor beta chain. Antigen unknown. Trimming removed 7 bases at V and 5 bases at J, with 15 bases between. Looked up from germline, CDR1 is LNHDA and CDR2 is SQIVND (reference sequence). This CDR3 spans 13 amino acids. This entry belongs to a study of Ad26.COV2.S vaccination and SARS-CoV-2 variants. Whole-study context: The study gave Ad26.COV2.S intramuscularly, once or twice 56 days apart. Study-level points and caveats: After vaccination, substantial breadth of spike-specific CD8+ and CD4+ responses was reported.

Assay: immunoSEQ multiplex PCR; the TCRdb copy retains only in-frame clones and omits some. The table has hundreds of thousands of clones, about nine tenths seen once. The sample's treatment: around 19 received Ad26.COV2.S at low or high dose, single or two shots; about 5 received placebo; per-sample allocation not given. Samples came from day 63 after the first vaccine or placebo injection. Donation was by an adult aged 18-55 years who was in Boston. Immunization relied on an Ad26 vector, which expressed Wuhan-strain SARS-CoV-2 spike. Source: peripheral blood, taken in a trial of Ad26.COV2.S vaccine versus placebo. The sequence derives from a person between 18 and 65 years old who received the Ad26.COV2.S COVID-19 vaccine or a placebo. The chain couples TRBV19 to TRBJ2-7; D perhaps matches TRBD1 (7 bases). The CDR3 bases are TGTGCCAGTAAACCCGGGGGACAGAACGAGCAGTACTTC. Protein sequence: CASKPGGQNEQYF.